Shown below are 16 T cell receptor delta chains from a single sample sequenced in a study of gamma-delta T cells after stem cell transplantation. TCRdb fed the RT-PCR reads to CATT. Here the sample spans 13,000 to 15,000 delta-chain clones, roughly 34% being singletons. Material for sequencing was gamma-delta T cells. The receptors originated from a human donor. It is not recorded whose cells these are; they may come from a transplant donor.

Regarding this clone: Germline and junction disagree at one end, which may indicate a read error. The J gene is TRDJ1, the V gene TRDV2; 7 positions agree with TRDD3. CDR1 and CDR2 from the germline V gene are GEAIGNYY and EKD. The CDR3 has 15 amino acids. This CDR3 reads CACDTAWGHTDNLIF. The CDR3 region has the DNA TGTGCCTGTGACACCGCCTGGGGGCACACCGATAACCTCATCTTT.

The table lists this clone with a few counts. The rearrangement joins TRDV1 to TRDJ1, with 9 bases that match TRDD3. After removal of 5 bases from V and 0 bases from J, the junction contained 31 bases not matched to a gene. Germline V CDR1 and CDR2: TSWWSYY, QGS. CDR3 length equals 24 residues. The CDR3 reads CALGLWVPTMTESGDTRYTDKLIF. The CDR3 DNA reads as TGTGCTCTTGGGCTGTGGGTTCCTACCATGACTGAGTCGGGGGATACCAGGTACACCGATAAACTCATCTTT.

Only a few counts were recorded for this clone. This chain uses TRDV1 with TRDJ1; tentative D call: TRDD3 (6 bases). V dropped 3 bases and J dropped 0 bases, with 29 bases sitting between them. The CDR3 runs to 21 residues. CDR1 and CDR2 (germline): TSWWSYY, QGS. CDR3 DNA: TGTGCTCTTGGGGACGTATTCCCTTATAACTGGGTTTCAACCTACACCGATAAACTCATCTTT. As protein: CALGDVFPYNWVSTYTDKLIF.

This clone occurred a few times. The V call is TRDV1, the J call TRDJ1, with D perhaps matching TRDD3 (6 bases). CDR1 and CDR2 (germline): TSWWSYY, QGS. Trimming stripped 1 base from V and 0 bases from J, with 30 bases between. The CDR3 length is 22 residues. The DNA for the CDR3 is TGTGCTCTTGGGGAACAAATGCTCCCACGGGTTGGGGGGGGACCATACACCGATAAACTCATCTTT. Protein sequence: CALGEQMLPRVGGGPYTDKLIF.

This clone has just a few counts. The CDR3 sequence: CACDTLLGGIRSSWDTRQMFF. Written as DNA, the CDR3 is TGTGCCTGTGACACCCTACTGGGGGGCATCCGAAGCTCCTGGGACACCCGACAGATGTTTTTC. The rearrangement uses TRDV2 and TRDJ3; TRDD3 matches at 8 bases. The J segment lost 0 bases and the V segment lost 0 bases, leaving 12 bases of the junction unmatched. In germline, CDR1 is GEAIGNYY, CDR2 EKD. The CDR3 length is 21 residues.

CDR3 region: CALDTGIPSSWDTRQMFF. CDR3 sequence (DNA): TGTGCCTTAGACACGGGGATCCCCAGCTCCTGGGACACCCGACAGATGTTTTTC. The chain joins TRDV3 to TRDJ3; maybe TRDD3 (6 bases). Germline V gene lookup returns CDR1 TVYSNPD and CDR2 GDNSRS (reference sequence). V shed 3 bases and J shed 0 bases, with 18 bases lying between them. The CDR3 spans 18 residues. The full variable domain, with the rest looked up from reference TRDV3 and TRDJ3, is CDKVTQSSPDQTVASGSEVVLLCTYDTVYSNPDLFWYRIRPDYSFQFVFYGDNSRSEGADFTQGRFSVKHILTQKAFHLVISPVRTEDSATYYCALDTGIPSSWDTRQMFFGTGIKLFVEP.

The J gene is TRDJ3, the V gene TRDV2, with 11 nucleotides matching TRDD3. This CDR3 contains 20 residues. Per germline, CDR1 GEAIGNYY and CDR2 EKD. J gave up 2 bases and V 3 bases, and 11 bases lay outside the gene matches. The CDR3 sequence: CACDPVLGDKKPWDTRQMFF. CDR3 nucleotides: TGTGCCTGTGACCCGGTACTGGGGGATAAAAAGCCCTGGGACACCCGACAGATGTTTTTC.

The chain uses TRDV2 and TRDJ1, with 12 nucleotides matching TRDD3. Trimming at V came to 0 bases and at J to 0 bases, leaving 7 bases not matched to a gene. Germline V gives CDR1 GEAIGNYY, CDR2 EKD. The CDR3 is made up of 18 amino acids. In nucleotides, the CDR3 is TGTGCCTGTGACACCGGGGCTGGGGGATACGAGGACACCGATAAACTCATCTTT. This gives the protein CACDTGAGGYEDTDKLIF.

In this sample, this clone turned up a few times. The V call is TRDV1, the J call TRDJ1, with 7 bases fitting TRDD3. The V segment lost 7 bases and the J segment 0 bases; nucleotides outside the gene matches: 8. The CDR3 loop spans 15 amino acids. The germline CDR1 and CDR2 sequences are TSWWSYY and QGS. CDR3 protein: CALAMGLGDTDKLIF. The CDR3 DNA follows: TGTGCTCTTGCGATGGGGCTGGGGGACACCGATAAACTCATCTTT.

CDR3 bases: TGTGCTCTTGGGGAAAGTGGACGTCCTAACGGGTACTTGAGAGCCGATAAACTCATCTTT. Translated, it gives CALGESGRPNGYLRADKLIF. The rearrangement uses TRDV1 and TRDJ1; the D gene is possibly TRDD2 (5 bases). The CDR3 runs to 20 residues. V was clipped by 2 bases and J by 3 bases, with 28 bases between them. CDR1 TSWWSYY and CDR2 QGS come from the germline V gene.

This chain links TRDV2 with TRDJ3; 8 positions agree with TRDD3. This CDR3 comprises 20 residues. Germline loops: CDR1 GEAIGNYY, CDR2 EKD. J gave up 0 bases and V 3 bases, and 12 bases lay outside the gene matches. CDR3 DNA: TGTGCCTGTGACCCCGTACTGGGGGTCCTTAGCTCCTGGGACACCCGACAGATGTTTTTC. This encodes CACDPVLGVLSSWDTRQMFF.

This sequence joins TRDV2 and TRDJ1, with D possibly being TRDD3 (6 bases). The CDR3 length is 15 residues. Trimming stripped 9 bases from V and 0 bases from J, with 19 bases between. From germline, CDR1 is GEAIGNYY and CDR2 EKD. CDR3 sequence: CAGGDWDQYTDKLIF. The CDR3 DNA reads TGTGCCGGGGGAGACTGGGATCAGTACACCGATAAACTCATCTTT.

This clone is medium-sized in the sample. This chain connects TRDV2 to TRDJ1; no clear D. The ends were cut back, 0 bases at V and 5 bases at J, with 12 bases in the middle. The CDR3 totals 14 residues. Germline V gene lookup returns CDR1 GEAIGNYY and CDR2 EKD. The CDR3 reads CACDTLSGEDKLIF. The DNA of the CDR3 is TGTGCCTGTGACACCCTGTCTGGCGAGGATAAACTCATCTTT.

To note about this clone: Additional DNA sequences in this sample encode the identical CDR3. The chain employs TRDV2 and TRDJ3; TRDD3 agrees at 8 bases. The CDR3 is 19 residues long. Germline-derived CDR1 and CDR2 are GEAIGNYY and EKD. V shed 1 base and J 0 bases; nucleotides not matched to a gene: 7. The CDR3 DNA is TGTGCCTGTGACACTGTACTGGGGGCAAGCTCCTGGGACACCCGACAGATGTTTTTC. Translated: CACDTVLGASSWDTRQMFF.

To note about this clone: At one end, the junction sequence differs from germline, possibly due to a read error. This chain uses TRDV1 with TRDJ2; TRDD3 might be the D (5 bases). CDR1 is TSWWSYY and CDR2 is QGS in the germline V gene. The CDR3 extends over 24 amino acids. CDR3 coding DNA: TGTGCTATTGGGGAACTTGTGATTCATCCAAGTACTGTCCGACCCCTGATCTTGACAGCACAACTCTTCTTT. It codes for CAIGELVIHPSTVRPLILTAQLFF.

The chain recombines TRDV1 with TRDJ1, with 10 bases fitting TRDD3. V shed 5 bases, J shed 0 bases, and the junction held 21 bases outside the gene matches. Germline CDR1 reads TSWWSYY; CDR2 reads QGS. This CDR3 is built from 21 residues. The CDR3, as DNA: TGTGCTCTTGGGCCCAATTCCTACCTCCCCGGGGGATACGTCCACACCGATAAACTCATCTTT. It yields the protein CALGPNSYLPGGYVHTDKLIF.